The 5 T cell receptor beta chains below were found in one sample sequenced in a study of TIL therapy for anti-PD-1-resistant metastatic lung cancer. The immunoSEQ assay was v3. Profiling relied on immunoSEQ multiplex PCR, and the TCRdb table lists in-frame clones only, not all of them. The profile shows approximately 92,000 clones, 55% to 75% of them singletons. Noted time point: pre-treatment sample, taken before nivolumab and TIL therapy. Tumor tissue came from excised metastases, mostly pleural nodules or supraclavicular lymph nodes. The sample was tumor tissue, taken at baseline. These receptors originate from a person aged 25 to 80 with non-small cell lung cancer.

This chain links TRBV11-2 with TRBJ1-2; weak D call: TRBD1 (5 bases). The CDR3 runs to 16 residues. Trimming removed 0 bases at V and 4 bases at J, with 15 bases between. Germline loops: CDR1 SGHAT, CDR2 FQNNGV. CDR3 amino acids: CASSLDRWGSVYGYTF. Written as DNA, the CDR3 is TGTGCCAGCAGCTTAGATCGTTGGGGCTCGGTCTATGGCTACACCTTC.

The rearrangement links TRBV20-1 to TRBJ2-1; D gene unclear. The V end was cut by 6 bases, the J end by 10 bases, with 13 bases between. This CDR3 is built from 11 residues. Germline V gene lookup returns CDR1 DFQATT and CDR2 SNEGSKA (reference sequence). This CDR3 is CSARIQWEQFF. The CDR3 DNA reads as TGCAGTGCAAGGATCCAGTGGGAGCAGTTCTTC.

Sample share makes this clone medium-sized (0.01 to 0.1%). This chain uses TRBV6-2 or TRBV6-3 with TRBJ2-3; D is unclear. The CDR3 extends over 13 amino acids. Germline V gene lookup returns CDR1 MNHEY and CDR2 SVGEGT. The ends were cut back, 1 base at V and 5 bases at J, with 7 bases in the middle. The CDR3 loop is CASSYYLRDTQYF. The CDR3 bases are TGTGCCAGCAGTTACTATCTCAGAGATACGCAGTATTTT.

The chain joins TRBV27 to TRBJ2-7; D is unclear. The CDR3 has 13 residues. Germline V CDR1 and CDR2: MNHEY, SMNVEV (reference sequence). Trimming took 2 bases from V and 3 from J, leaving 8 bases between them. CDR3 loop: CASSLNGYYEQYF. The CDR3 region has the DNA TGTGCCAGCAGTTTAAATGGCTACTACGAGCAGTACTTC.

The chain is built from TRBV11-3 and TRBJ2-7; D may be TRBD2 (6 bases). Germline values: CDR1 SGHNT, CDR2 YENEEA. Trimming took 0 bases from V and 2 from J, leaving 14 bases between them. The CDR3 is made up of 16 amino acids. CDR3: CASSLDHPRTTYEQYF. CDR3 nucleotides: TGTGCCAGCAGCTTAGACCACCCACGGACTACCTACGAGCAGTACTTC.